This T cell receptor (beta chain) originates from a study of T cell changes during pregnancy in multiple sclerosis. Produced via immunoSEQ multiplex PCR; TCRdb's table is partial and in-frame only. The sample contains some 47,000 clones, around nine tenths of which appear only once. The germline V and J ends were trimmed by 3 bases and 7 bases, with 10 bases remaining between them. The germline V gene has CDR1 MDHEN and CDR2 SYDVKM. The CDR3 sequence is 12 residues long. Material: CD8+ T cells from peripheral blood mononuclear cells, obtained after pregnancy. This TCR was sampled from a female donor in good health, enrolled as a control in a pregnancy study. The chain is built from TRBV28 and TRBJ2-7; no reliable D call. The CDR3 loop is CASSFLPQEQYF. The CDR3 DNA is TGTGCCAGCAGTTTCCTCCCACAGGAGCAGTACTTC.